This T cell receptor beta chain stems from a study of cytomegalovirus exposure and HLA in healthy donors. General observations from the study: An analysis done earlier found most TCR beta V segments productive about 87% or about 30% of the time. A later analysis linked a missense variant in DCLRE1C to the trimming of TCR beta V and J genes. In a later analysis, HLA-associated beta chains showed higher expansion and lower generation probabilities than comparable chains.

This clone was seen once. Its antigen is not known. V gave up 2 bases and J gave up 1 base, with 7 bases separating them. Germline V gives CDR1 SGHNT, CDR2 YYREEE (reference sequence). CDR3 length equals 13 residues. The PCR was carried out with 60 Vbeta primers and 13 Jbeta primers. Libraries were prepared by immunoSEQ multiplex PCR; TCRdb keeps only in-frame clonotypes and omits some of them. This repertoire shows approximately 190,000 clones, 80% to 85% found once; its top ten account for 6.3%. The V call is TRBV5-4, the J call TRBJ2-7; the D is unclear. The receptor's source is a man between 35 and 55 years old in good health and CMV-seropositive. Sequenced input: PBMCs. CDR3 protein: CASSLKQSYEQYF. In nucleotides, the CDR3 is TGTGCCAGCAGCTTAAAACAGTCCTACGAGCAGTACTTC.